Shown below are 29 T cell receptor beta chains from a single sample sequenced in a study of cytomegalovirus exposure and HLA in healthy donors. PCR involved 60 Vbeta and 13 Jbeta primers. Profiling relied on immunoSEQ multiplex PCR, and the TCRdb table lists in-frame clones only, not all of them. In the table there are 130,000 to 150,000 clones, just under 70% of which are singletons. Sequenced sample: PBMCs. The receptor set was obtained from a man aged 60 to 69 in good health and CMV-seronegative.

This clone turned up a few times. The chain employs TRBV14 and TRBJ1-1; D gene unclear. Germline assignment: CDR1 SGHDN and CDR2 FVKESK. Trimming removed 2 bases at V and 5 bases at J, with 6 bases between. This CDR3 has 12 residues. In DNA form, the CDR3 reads TGTGCCAGCAGCCAATCTCGGACTGAAGCTTTCTTT. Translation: CASSQSRTEAFF.

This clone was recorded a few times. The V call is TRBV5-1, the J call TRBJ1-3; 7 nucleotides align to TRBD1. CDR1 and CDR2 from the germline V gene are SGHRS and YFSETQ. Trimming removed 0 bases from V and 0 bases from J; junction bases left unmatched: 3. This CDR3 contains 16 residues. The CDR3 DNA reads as TGCGCCAGCAGCTTGGAATCAGGGGGCTCTGGAAACACCATATATTTT. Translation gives CASSLESGGSGNTIYF.

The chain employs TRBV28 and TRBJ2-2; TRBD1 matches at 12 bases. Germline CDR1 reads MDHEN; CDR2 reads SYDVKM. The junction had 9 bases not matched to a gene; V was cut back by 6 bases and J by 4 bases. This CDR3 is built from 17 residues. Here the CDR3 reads CASRPTGTGGFTGELFF. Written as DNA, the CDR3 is TGTGCCAGCAGACCAACCGGGACAGGGGGCTTCACCGGGGAGCTGTTTTTT.

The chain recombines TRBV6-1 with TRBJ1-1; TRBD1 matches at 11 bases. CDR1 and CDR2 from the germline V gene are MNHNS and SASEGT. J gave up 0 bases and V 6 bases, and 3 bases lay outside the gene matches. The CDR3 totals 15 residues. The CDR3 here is CASRADRGLNTEAFF. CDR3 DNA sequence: TGTGCCAGCAGGGCGGACAGGGGGCTGAACACTGAAGCTTTCTTT.

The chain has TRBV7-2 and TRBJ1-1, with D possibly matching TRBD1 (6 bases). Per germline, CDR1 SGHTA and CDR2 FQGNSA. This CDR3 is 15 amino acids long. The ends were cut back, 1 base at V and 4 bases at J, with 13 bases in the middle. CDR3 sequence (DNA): TGTGCCAGCAGCTTAGACGTACAGGGAGTCACTGAAGCTTTCTTT. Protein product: CASSLDVQGVTEAFF.

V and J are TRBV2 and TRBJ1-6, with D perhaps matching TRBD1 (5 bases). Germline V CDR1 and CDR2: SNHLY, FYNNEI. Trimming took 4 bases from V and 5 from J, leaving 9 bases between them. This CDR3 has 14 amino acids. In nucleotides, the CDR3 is TGTGCCAGCAGTGGGGGCCCCAATAATTCACCCCTCCACTTT. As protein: CASSGGPNNSPLHF.

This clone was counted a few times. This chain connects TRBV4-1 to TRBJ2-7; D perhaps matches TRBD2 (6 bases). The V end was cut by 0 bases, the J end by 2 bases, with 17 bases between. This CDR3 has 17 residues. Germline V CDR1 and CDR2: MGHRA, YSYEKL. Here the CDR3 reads CASSQDARRESPYEQYF. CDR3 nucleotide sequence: TGCGCCAGCAGCCAAGATGCGAGGAGGGAGAGTCCCTACGAGCAGTACTTC.

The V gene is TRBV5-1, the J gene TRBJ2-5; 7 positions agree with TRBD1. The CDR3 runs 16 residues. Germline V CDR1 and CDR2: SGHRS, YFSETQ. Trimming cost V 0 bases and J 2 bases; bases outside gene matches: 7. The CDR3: CASSLASGTAQETQYF. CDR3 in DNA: TGCGCCAGCAGCTTGGCCTCCGGGACAGCGCAAGAGACCCAGTACTTC.

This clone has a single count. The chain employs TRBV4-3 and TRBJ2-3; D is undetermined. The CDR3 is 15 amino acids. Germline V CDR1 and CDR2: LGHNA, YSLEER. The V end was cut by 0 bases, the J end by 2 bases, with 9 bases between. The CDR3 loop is CASSQDHRVTDTQYF. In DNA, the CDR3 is TGCGCCAGCAGCCAAGATCACCGGGTCACAGATACGCAGTATTTT.

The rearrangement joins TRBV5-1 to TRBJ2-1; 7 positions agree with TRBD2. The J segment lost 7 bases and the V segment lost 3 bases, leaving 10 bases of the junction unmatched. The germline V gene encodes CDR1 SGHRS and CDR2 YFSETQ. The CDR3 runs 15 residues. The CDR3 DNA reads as TGCGCCAGCAGCTGGGAGGGAGCACAAGAGAATGAGCAGTTCTTC. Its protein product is CASSWEGAQENEQFF.

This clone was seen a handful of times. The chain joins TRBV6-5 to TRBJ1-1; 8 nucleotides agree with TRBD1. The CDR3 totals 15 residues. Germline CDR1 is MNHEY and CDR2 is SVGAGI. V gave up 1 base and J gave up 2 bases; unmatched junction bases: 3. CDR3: CASSYLAGGNTEAFF. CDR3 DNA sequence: TGTGCCAGCAGTTACTTGGCAGGGGGCAACACTGAAGCTTTCTTT.

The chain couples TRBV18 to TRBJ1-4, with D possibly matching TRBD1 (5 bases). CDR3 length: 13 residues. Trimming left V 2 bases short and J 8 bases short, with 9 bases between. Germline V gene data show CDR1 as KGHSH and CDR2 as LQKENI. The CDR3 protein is CASSPGGDEKLFF. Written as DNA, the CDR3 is TGTGCCAGCTCACCAGGGGGGGACGAAAAACTGTTTTTT.

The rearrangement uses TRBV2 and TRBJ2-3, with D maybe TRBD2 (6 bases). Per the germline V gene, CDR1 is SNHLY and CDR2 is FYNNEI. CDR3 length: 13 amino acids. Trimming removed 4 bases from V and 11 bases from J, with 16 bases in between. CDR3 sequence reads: CASSGKGAAGQYF. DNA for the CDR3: TGTGCCAGCAGTGGGAAAGGGGCAGCGGGGCAGTATTTT.

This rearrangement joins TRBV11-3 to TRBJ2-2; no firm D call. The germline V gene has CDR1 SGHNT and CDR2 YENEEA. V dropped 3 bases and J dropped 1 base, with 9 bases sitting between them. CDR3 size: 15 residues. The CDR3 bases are TGTGCCAGCAGCTTGGAACAGCAGAACACCGGGGAGCTGTTTTTT. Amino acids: CASSLEQQNTGELFF.

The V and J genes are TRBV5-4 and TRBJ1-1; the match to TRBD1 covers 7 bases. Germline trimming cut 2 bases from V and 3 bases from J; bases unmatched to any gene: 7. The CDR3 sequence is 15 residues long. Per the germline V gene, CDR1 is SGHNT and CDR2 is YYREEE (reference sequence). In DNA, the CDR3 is TGTGCCAGCAGCTTAGGGGGCGCCTTGGACACTGAAGCTTTCTTT. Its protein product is CASSLGGALDTEAFF.

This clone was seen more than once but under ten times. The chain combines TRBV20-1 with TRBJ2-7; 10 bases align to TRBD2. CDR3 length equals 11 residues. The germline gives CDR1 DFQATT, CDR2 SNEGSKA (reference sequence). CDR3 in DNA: TGCAGCGGACTAGCGGTTTACGAGCAGTACTTC. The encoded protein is CSGLAVYEQYF.

Here the CDR3 DNA reads TGTGCCAGCAGCTTCAGCGGGAGGGCAAACGAGCAGTACTTC. It yields the protein CASSFSGRANEQYF. This chain links TRBV7-2 with TRBJ2-7, with 10 bases lining up with TRBD2. Per the germline V gene, CDR1 is SGHTA and CDR2 is FQGNSA. This CDR3 has 14 amino acids. V shed 3 bases, J shed 5 bases, and the junction held 4 bases outside the gene matches. The full variable domain, rest sourced from reference TRBV7-2 and TRBJ2-7, is GAGVSQSPSNKVTEKGKDVELRCDPISGHTALYWYRQSLGQGLEFLIYFQGNSAPDKSGLPSDRFSAERTGGSVSTLTIQRTQQEDSAVYLCASSFSGRANEQYFGPGTRLTVT.

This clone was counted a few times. CDR3 residues: CASSPRQGDIDEQYF. The CDR3 DNA sequence: TGTGCCAGCAGTCCTAGACAGGGAGATATCGACGAGCAGTACTTC. V is TRBV11-3 and J is TRBJ2-5; 7 bases map to TRBD1. TRBJ2-7 explains the end of the DNA better; the J call may be wrong. In germline, CDR1 is SGHNT, CDR2 YENEEA. The CDR3 is 15 residues long.

DNA for the CDR3: TGTGCCAGCAGCGCCAGGGGCCAAGAGACCCAGTACTTC. This translates into CASSARGQETQYF. The chain links TRBV27 to TRBJ2-5; possibly TRBD1 for D (6 bases). The V gene's germline CDR1 is MNHEY and CDR2 SMNVEV (reference sequence). CDR3 length equals 13 residues. V lost 6 bases, J lost 1 base, and 9 bases lay in between.

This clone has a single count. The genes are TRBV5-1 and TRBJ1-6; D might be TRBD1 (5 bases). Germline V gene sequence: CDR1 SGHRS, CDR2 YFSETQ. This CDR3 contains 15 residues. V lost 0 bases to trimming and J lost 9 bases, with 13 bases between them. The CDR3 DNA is TGCGCCAGCAGCTTGGAACCCAGGGTTGGTTCACCCCTCCACTTT. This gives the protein CASSLEPRVGSPLHF.

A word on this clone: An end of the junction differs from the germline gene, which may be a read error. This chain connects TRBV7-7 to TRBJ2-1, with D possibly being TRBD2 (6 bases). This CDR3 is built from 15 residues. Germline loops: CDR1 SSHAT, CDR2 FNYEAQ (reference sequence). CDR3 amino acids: CASSSGLNRHNEQFF. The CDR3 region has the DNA TGTGCTAGCAGCTCAGGACTAAACAGGCACAATGAGCAGTTCTTC.

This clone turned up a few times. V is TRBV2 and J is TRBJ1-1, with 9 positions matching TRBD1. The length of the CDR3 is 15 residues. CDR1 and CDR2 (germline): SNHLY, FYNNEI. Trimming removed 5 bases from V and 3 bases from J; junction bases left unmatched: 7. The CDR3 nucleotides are TGTGCCAGCAGTCCACGGACAGGGGTGGACACTGAAGCTTTCTTT. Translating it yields CASSPRTGVDTEAFF.

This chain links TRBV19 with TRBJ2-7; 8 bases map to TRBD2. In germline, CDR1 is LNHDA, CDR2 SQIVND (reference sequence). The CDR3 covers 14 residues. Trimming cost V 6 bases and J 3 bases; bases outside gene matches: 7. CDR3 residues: CASSDTSGVYEQYF. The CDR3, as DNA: TGTGCCAGTAGCGATACTAGCGGTGTCTACGAGCAGTACTTC.

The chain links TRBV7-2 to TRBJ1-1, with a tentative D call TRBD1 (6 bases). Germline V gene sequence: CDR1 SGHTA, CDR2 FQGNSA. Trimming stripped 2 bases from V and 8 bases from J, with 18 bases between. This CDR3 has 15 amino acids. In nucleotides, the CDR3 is TGTGCCAGCAGCTTAATGGGGGCATATCCGGTAGAAGCTTTCTTT. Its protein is CASSLMGAYPVEAFF.

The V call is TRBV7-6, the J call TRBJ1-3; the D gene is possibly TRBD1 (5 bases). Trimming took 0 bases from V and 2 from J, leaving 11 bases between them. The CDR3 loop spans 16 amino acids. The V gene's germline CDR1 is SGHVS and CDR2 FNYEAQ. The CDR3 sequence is CASSLAQGVTGNTIYF. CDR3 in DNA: TGTGCCAGCAGCTTAGCGCAGGGCGTAACTGGAAACACCATATATTTT.

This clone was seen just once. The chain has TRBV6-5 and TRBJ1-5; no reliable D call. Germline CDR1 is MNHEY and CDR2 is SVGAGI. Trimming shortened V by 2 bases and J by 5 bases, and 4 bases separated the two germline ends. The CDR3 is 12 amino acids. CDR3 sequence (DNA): TGTGCCAGCAGTTACCCGGATCAGCCCCAGCATTTT. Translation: CASSYPDQPQHF.

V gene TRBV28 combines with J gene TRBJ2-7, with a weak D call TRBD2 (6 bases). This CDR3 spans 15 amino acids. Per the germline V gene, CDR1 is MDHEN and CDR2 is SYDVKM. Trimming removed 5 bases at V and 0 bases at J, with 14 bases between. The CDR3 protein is CASSDGTPSSYEQYF. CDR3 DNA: TGTGCCAGCAGTGACGGGACTCCGAGCTCCTACGAGCAGTACTTC. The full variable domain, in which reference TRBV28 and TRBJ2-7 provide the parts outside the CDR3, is DVKVTQSSRYLVKRTGEKVFLECVQDMDHENMFWYRQDPGLGLRLIYFSYDVKMKEKGDIPEGYSVSREKKERFSLILESASTNQTSMYLCASSDGTPSSYEQYFGPGTRLTVT.

CDR3 sequence (DNA): TGTGCCAGCAGTTCTAACTTGTATACGCAGTATTTT. Protein product: CASSSNLYTQYF. V and J are TRBV28 and TRBJ2-3; no clear D gene. Trimming left V 4 bases short and J 7 bases short, with 9 bases between. Germline CDR1 is MDHEN and CDR2 is SYDVKM. This CDR3 region has 12 residues.

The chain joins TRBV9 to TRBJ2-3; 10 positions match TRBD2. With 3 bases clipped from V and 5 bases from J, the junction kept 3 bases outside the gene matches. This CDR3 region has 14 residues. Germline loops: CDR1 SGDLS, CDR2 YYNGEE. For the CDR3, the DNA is TGTGCCAGCAGCGCTAGCGGGAGTAGAGATACGCAGTATTTT. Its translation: CASSASGSRDTQYF.